The 2 T cell receptor beta chains below come from one sample, sequenced in a study of T cells after yellow fever vaccination. TCRdb reprocessed the 5' RACE reads with MiXCR, giving one entry per CDR3 protein. Altogether a few hundred thousand distinct CDR3 sequences are present, roughly 10% being singletons, with the ten largest covering roughly a sixth. Sequencing used PBMCs, obtained on the day of the first yellow fever vaccination. The receptors shown here come from a man younger than 30 who received the YFV17D yellow fever vaccine.

The rearrangement uses TRBV6-2 or TRBV6-3 and TRBJ2-1; 10 bases align to TRBD2. Germline V gene lookup returns CDR1 MNHEY and CDR2 SVGEGT. V lost 3 bases to trimming and J lost 2 bases; unmatched junction nucleotides: 13. This CDR3 has 19 residues. In DNA, the CDR3 is TGTGCCAGCAGTTATTCACCAGCGGGGGGGCCAGCTCCCTACAATGAGCAGTTCTTC. Encoded protein: CASSYSPAGGPAPYNEQFF.

This chain uses TRBV5-5 with TRBJ2-7; D is ambiguous. This CDR3 region has 12 residues. Germline lookup yields CDR1 SGHKS and CDR2 YYEKEE (reference sequence). V gave up 2 bases and J gave up 3 bases, with 6 bases separating them. Here the CDR3 reads CASSFRDYEQYF. For the CDR3, the DNA is TGTGCCAGCAGCTTCAGAGACTACGAGCAGTACTTC. The full variable domain, with the rest looked up from reference TRBV5-5 and TRBJ2-7, is DAGVTQSPTHLIKTRGQQVTLRCSPISGHKSVSWYQQVLGQGPQFIFQYYEKEERGRGNFPDRFSARQFPNYSSELNVNALLLGDSALYLCASSFRDYEQYFGPGTRLTVT.